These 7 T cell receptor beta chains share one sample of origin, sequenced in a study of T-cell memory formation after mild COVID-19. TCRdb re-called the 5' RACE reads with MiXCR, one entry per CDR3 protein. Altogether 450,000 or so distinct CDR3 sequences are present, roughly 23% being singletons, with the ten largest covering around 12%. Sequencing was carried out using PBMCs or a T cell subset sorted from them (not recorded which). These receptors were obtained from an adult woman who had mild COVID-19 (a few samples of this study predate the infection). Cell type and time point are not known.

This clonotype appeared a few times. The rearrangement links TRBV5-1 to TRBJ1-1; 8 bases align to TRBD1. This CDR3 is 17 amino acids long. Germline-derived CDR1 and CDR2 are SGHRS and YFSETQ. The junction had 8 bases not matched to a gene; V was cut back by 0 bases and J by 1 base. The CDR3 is CASSLGPRGQANTEAFF. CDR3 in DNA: TGCGCCAGCAGCTTGGGACCCAGGGGGCAGGCGAACACTGAAGCTTTCTTT.

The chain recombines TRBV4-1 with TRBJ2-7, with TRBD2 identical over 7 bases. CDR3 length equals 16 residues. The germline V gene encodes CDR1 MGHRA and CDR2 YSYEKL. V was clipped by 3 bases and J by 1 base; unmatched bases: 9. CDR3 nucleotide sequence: TGCGCCAGCAGCCAGCCGGGACTATCGACTTCCTACGAGCAGTACTTC. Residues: CASSQPGLSTSYEQYF.

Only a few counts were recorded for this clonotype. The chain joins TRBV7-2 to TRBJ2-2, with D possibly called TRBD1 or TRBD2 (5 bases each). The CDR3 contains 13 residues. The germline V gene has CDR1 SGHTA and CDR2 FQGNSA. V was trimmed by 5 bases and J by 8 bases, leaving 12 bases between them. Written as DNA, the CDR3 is TGTGCCAGCAGCGACCGGGACGGGGGGGAGCTGTTTTTT. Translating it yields CASSDRDGGELFF. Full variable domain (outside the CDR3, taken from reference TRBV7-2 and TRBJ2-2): GAGVSQSPSNKVTEKGKDVELRCDPISGHTALYWYRQSLGQGLEFLIYFQGNSAPDKSGLPSDRFSAERTGGSVSTLTIQRTQQEDSAVYLCASSDRDGGELFFGEGSRLTVL.

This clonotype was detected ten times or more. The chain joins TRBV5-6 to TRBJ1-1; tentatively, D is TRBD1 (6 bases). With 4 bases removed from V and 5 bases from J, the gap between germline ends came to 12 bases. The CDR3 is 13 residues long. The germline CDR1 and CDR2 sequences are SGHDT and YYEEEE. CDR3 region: CASSRRTATEAFF. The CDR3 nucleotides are TGTGCCAGCAGCAGAAGGACAGCGACTGAAGCTTTCTTT.

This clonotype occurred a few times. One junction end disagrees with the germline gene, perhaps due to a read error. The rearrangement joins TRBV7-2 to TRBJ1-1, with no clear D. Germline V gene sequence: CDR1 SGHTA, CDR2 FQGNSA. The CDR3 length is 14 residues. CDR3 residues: CASRLGSVNTEAFF. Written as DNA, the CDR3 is TGTGCCAGCAGGTTAGGGTCGGTGAACACTGAAGCTTTCTTT.

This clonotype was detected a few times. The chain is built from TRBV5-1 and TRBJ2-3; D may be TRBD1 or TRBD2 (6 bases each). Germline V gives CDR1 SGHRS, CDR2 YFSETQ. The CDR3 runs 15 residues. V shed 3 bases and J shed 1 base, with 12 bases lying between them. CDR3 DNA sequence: TGCGCCAGCAGCTCCGGGGGCAGGGGCACAGATACGCAGTATTTT. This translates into CASSSGGRGTDTQYF.

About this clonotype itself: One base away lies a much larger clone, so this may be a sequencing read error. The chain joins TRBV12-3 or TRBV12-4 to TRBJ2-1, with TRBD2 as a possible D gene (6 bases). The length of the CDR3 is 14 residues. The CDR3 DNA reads TGTGCCAGCAGGTTAGCGGACTCCTACAATGAGCAGTTCTTC. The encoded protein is CASRLADSYNEQFF.